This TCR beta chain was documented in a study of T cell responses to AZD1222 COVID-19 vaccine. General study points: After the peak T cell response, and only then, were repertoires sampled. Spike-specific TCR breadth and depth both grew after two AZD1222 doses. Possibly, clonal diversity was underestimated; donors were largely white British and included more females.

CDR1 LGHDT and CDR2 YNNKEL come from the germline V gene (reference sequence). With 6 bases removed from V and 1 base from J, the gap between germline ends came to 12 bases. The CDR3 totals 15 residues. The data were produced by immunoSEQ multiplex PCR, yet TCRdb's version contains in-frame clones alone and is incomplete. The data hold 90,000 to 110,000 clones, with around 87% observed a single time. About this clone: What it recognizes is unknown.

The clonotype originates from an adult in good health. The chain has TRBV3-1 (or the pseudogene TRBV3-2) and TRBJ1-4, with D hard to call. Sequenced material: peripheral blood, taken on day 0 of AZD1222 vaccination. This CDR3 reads CASSPETGTNEKLFF. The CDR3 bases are TGTGCCAGCAGTCCCGAAACGGGAACTAATGAAAAACTGTTTTTT.